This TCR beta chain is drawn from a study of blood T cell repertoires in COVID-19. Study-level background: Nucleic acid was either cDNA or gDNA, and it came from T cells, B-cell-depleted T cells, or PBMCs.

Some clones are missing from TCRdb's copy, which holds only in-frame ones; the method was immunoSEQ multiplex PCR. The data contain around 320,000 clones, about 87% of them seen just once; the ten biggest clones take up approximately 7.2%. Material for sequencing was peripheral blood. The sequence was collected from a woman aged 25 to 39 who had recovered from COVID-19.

The CDR3 spells CASDQGFAANVLTF. The CDR3 DNA is TGTGCCAGCGATCAGGGGTTTGCGGCCAACGTCCTGACTTTC. The V gene is TRBV2, the J gene TRBJ2-6; possibly TRBD1 for D (6 bases). The CDR3 length is 14 residues. V lost 8 bases and J 6 bases, leaving 14 bases between the germline ends. Per germline, CDR1 SNHLY and CDR2 FYNNEI.